The 10 T cell receptor beta chains reported below all come from one sample, sequenced in a study of blood T cell repertoires in COVID-19. TCRdb keeps only in-frame clones here, not all; method: immunoSEQ multiplex PCR. The sample has tens of thousands of clones, more than 80% seen once. Sequences were obtained from peripheral blood. These receptors were obtained from a human donor with active COVID-19. The donor label of this sample is uncertain.

V usage is TRBV7-9 and J usage is TRBJ1-2; D is perhaps TRBD1 (6 bases). The ends were cut back, 0 bases at V and 2 bases at J, with 10 bases in the middle. There are 15 residues in the CDR3. The germline V gene encodes CDR1 SEHNR and CDR2 FQNEAQ (reference sequence). The CDR3: CASSLAWGTNYGYTF. CDR3 nucleotides: TGTGCCAGCAGCTTAGCGTGGGGGACAAACTATGGCTACACCTTC.

The CDR3 spells CASSPKPGGRWDATNEKLFF. CDR3 nucleotides: TGTGCCAGCAGTCCTAAGCCCGGAGGGCGGTGGGATGCAACTAATGAAAAACTGTTTTTT. The chain uses TRBV27 and TRBJ1-4, with D unresolved. The germline V gene has CDR1 MNHEY and CDR2 SMNVEV (reference sequence). V was clipped by 5 bases and J by 0 bases, with 25 bases between them. The CDR3 covers 20 residues.

V gene TRBV10-3 combines with J gene TRBJ2-3; 8 nucleotides match TRBD1. Losses at the gene ends were 6 bases for V and 3 bases for J; bases not matched to a gene: 11. Germline lookup yields CDR1 ENHRY and CDR2 SYGVKD. The CDR3 totals 16 residues. CDR3 residues: CAIRIGQGGWTDTQYF. CDR3 bases: TGTGCCATCAGAATAGGACAGGGAGGATGGACAGATACGCAGTATTTT.

The rearrangement uses TRBV4-1 and TRBJ1-1; the D gene is possibly TRBD1 (6 bases). The V gene lost 4 bases and the J gene lost 0 bases, with 9 bases spanning the gap. The germline V gene encodes CDR1 MGHRA and CDR2 YSYEKL. The CDR3 is 14 residues long. The CDR3 DNA sequence: TGCGCCAGCAGCCTGGGACACCTGAACACTGAAGCTTTCTTT. It translates to CASSLGHLNTEAFF.

The gene calls are TRBV19 and TRBJ1-6; TRBD1 matches 7 bases. Germline CDR1 and CDR2: LNHDA and SQIVND (reference sequence). This CDR3 comprises 17 residues. J gave up 5 bases and V 7 bases, and 14 bases lay outside the gene matches. In nucleotides, the CDR3 is TGTGCCAGTACCTCGGAGAGGGGACAGCAAAATAATTCACCCCTCCACTTT. Encoded protein: CASTSERGQQNNSPLHF.

The chain employs TRBV7-8 and TRBJ1-1, with 11 bases that match TRBD1. The CDR3 covers 15 residues. J lost 5 bases, V lost 5 bases, and 7 bases had no gene match. Germline assignment: CDR1 SGHVS and CDR2 FQNEAQ. CDR3 coding DNA: TGTGCCAGCAGCCCCCGGACAGGGGGCGGGACTGAAGCTTTCTTT. Protein: CASSPRTGGGTEAFF.

In DNA, the CDR3 is TGCGCCAGCAGCCCACGGGGGGCGGCCTACACCTTC. Translation: CASSPRGAAYTF. This chain uses TRBV5-1 with TRBJ1-2; a possible D gene is TRBD1 (6 bases). Germline CDR1 reads SGHRS; CDR2 reads YFSETQ. CDR3 size: 12 residues. V lost 4 bases and J lost 10, with 14 bases in between.

This sequence joins TRBV7-2 and TRBJ2-3; the D is unclear. The CDR3 is 13 residues long. V gave up 2 bases and J gave up 4 bases, with 7 bases separating them. CDR1 SGHTA and CDR2 FQGNSA come from the germline V gene. The chain's CDR3 is CASSLRRADTQYF. CDR3 nucleotide sequence: TGTGCCAGCAGCTTACGCCGGGCAGATACGCAGTATTTT.

The rearrangement uses TRBV2 and TRBJ1-1; D uncertain. CDR3 length equals 16 residues. Per germline, CDR1 SNHLY and CDR2 FYNNEI. Trimming took off 6 bases at V and 7 bases at J, with 24 bases between the two ends. The CDR3 nucleotides are TGTGCCAGCAGAAATGGTTGGAGGGCGGAGGTAGGTGAAGCTTTCTTT. It encodes CASRNGWRAEVGEAFF.

This sequence joins TRBV3-1 (or the pseudogene TRBV3-2) and TRBJ2-3, with TRBD2 matching 14 bases. The trim removed 3 bases at V and 2 bases at J, leaving 19 bases unmatched. The CDR3 length is 22 residues. Germline CDR1 and CDR2: LGHDT and YNNKEL (reference sequence). The CDR3 spells CASSQERLRLAGGVSHTDTQYF. The CDR3 DNA reads TGTGCCAGCAGCCAGGAAAGGCTTCGACTAGCGGGGGGGGTTTCGCACACAGATACGCAGTATTTT.